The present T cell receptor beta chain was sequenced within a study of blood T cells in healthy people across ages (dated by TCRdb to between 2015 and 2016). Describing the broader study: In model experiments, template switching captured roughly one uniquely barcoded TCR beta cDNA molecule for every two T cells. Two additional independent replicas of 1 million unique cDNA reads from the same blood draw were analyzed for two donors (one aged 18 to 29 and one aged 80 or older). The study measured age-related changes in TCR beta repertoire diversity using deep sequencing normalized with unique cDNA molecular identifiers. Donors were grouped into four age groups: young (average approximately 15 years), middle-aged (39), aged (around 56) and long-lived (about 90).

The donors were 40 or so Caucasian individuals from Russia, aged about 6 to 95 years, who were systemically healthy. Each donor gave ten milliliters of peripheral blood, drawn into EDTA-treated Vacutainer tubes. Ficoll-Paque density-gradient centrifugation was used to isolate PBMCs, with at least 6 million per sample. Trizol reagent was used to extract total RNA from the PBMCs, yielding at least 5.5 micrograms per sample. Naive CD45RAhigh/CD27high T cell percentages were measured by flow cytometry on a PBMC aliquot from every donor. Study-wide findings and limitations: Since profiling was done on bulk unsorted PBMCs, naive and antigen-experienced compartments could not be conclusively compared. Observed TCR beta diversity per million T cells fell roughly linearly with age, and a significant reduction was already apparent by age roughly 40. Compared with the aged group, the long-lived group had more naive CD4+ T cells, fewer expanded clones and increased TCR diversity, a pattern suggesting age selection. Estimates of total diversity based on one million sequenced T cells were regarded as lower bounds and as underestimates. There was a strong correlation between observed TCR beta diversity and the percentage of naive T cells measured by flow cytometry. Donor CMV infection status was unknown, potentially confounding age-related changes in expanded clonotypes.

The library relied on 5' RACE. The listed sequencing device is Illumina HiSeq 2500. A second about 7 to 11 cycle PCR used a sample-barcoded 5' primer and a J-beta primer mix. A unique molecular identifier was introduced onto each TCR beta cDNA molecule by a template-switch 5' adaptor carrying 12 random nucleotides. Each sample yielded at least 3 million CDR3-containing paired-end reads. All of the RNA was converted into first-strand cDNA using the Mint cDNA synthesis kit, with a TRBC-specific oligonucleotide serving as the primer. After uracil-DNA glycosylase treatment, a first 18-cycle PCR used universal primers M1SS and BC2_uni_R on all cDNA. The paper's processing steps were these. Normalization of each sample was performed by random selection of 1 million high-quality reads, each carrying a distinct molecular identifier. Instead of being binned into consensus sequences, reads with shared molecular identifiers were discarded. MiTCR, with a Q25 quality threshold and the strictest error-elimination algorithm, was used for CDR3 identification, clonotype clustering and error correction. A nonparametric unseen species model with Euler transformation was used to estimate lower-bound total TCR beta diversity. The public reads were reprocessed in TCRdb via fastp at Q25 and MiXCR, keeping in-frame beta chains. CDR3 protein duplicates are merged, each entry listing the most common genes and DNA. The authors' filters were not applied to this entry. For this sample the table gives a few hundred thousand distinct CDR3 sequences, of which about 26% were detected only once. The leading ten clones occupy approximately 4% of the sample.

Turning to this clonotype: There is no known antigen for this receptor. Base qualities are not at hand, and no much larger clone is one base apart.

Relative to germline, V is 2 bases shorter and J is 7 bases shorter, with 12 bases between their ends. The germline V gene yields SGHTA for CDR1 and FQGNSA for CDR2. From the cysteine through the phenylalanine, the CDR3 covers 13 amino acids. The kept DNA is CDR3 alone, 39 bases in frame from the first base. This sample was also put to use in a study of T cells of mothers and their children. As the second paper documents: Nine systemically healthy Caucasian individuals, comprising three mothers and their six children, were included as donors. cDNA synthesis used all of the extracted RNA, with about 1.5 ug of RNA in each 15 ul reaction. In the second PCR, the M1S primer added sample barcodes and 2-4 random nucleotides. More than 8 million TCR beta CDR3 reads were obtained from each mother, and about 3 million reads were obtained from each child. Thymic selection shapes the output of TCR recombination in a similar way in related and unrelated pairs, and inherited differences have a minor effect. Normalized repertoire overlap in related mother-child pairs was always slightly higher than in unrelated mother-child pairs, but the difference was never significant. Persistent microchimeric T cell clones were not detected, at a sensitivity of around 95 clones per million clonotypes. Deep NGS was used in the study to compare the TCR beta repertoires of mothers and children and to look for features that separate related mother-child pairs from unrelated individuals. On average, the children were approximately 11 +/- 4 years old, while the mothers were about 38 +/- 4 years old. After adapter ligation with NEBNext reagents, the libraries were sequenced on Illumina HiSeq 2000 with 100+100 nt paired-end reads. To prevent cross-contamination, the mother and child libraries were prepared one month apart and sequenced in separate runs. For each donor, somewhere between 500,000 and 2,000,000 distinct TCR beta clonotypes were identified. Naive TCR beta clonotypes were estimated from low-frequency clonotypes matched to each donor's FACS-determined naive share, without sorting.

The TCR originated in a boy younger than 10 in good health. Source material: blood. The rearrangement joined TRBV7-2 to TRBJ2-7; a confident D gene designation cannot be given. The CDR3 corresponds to CASSLSHLREQYF. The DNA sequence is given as TGTGCCAGCAGCTTAAGCCATCTCCGGGAGCAGTACTTC.